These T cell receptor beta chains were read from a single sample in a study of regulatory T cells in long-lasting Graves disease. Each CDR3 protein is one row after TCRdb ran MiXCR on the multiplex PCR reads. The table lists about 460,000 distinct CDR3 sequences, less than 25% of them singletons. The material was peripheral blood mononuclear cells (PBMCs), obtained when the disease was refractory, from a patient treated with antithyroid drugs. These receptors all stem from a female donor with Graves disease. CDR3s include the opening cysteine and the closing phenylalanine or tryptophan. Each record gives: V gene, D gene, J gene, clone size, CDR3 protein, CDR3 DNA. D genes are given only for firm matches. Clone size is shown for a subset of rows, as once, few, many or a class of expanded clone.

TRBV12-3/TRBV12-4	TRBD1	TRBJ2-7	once	CASRGQESSYEQYF	TGTGCCAGCAGAGGACAGGAGAGCTCCTACGAGCAGTACTTC
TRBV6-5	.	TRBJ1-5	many	CASSYGRGNQPQHF	TGTGCCAGCAGTTACGGTAGGGGAAATCAGCCCCAGCATTTT
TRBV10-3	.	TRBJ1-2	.	CAISGDSYGYTF	TGTGCCATCAGTGGGGATAGCTATGGCTACACCTTC
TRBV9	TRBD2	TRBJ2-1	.	CASSVDPSGNNEQFF	TGTGCCAGCAGCGTAGACCCAAGCGGGAACAATGAGCAGTTCTTC
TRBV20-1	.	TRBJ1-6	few	CSAQPGLGESPLHF	TGCAGTGCACAGCCGGGACTAGGGGAATCACCCCTCCACTTT
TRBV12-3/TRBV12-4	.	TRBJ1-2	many	CASRTPQGRISGYTF	TGTGCCAGCAGGACCCCTCAGGGGAGAATCTCTGGCTACACCTTC
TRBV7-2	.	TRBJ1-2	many	CASSLENPPKDGYTF	TGTGCCAGCAGCCTAGAGAATCCCCCGAAGGACGGCTACACCTTC
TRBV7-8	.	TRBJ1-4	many	CASGMEEKLFF	TGTGCCAGCGGGATGGAAGAAAAACTGTTTTTT
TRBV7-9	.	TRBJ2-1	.	CASNHLQGYEQFF	TGTGCCAGCAACCACTTACAGGGCTATGAGCAGTTCTTC
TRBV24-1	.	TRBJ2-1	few	CATSDPDKNQFF	TGTGCCACCAGTGACCCGGACAAAAACCAGTTCTTC
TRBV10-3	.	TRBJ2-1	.	CAIKRGDPNNEQFF	TGTGCCATAAAGCGAGGTGACCCCAACAATGAGCAGTTCTTC
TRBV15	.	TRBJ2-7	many	CATSRDLGRAGEQYF	TGTGCCACCAGCAGAGATTTGGGGCGGGCCGGCGAGCAGTACTTC
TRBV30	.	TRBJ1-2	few	CAWTGQLSNYGYTF	TGTGCCTGGACAGGACAGCTTTCTAACTATGGCTACACCTTC
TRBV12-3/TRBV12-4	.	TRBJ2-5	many	CASSRTYQSQGTQYF	TGTGCCAGCAGTCGGACGTACCAATCTCAGGGGACCCAGTACTTC
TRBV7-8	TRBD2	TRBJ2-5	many	CASSSQPLLAEKETQYF	TGTGCCAGCAGCTCCCAGCCCTTACTAGCGGAGAAAGAGACCCAGTACTTC
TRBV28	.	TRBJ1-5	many	CASSLSRRGEGQPQHF	TGTGCCAGCAGTTTATCTCGCAGGGGTGAGGGGCAGCCCCAGCATTTT
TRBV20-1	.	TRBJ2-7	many	CSARGGPLGEQYF	TGCAGTGCTAGAGGGGGACCGTTGGGGGAGCAGTACTTC
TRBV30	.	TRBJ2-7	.	CAWSVATIYEQYF	TGTGCCTGGAGCGTAGCGACCATCTACGAGCAGTACTTC
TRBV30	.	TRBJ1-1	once	CAWSSGQPGTEAFF	TGTGCCTGGAGTTCGGGACAACCGGGCACTGAAGCTTTCTTT
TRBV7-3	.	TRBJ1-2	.	CASSPLGSSEGYTF	TGTGCCAGCAGCCCCTTAGGATCTTCGGAGGGCTACACCTTC
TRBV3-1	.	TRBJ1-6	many	CASSQLNRDSPLHF	TGTGCCAGCAGCCAACTTAACAGGGATTCACCCCTCCACTTT
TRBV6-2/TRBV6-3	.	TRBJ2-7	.	CASTWGEPYEQYF	TGTGCCAGTACTTGGGGGGAGCCCTACGAGCAGTACTTC
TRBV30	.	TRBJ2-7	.	CAWSYRPYEQYF	TGTGCCTGGAGCTACAGGCCCTACGAGCAGTACTTC
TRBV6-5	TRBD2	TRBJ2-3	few	CASSWGGSGPRTDTQYF	TGTGCCAGCAGTTGGGGAGGTAGCGGGCCCCGCACAGATACGCAGTATTTT
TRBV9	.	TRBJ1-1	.	CASSVNTRNTEAFF	TGTGCCAGCAGCGTGAACACGCGAAACACTGAAGCTTTCTTT
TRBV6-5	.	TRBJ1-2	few	CASSYSIWAGVNYGYTF	TGTGCCAGCAGTTACTCGATTTGGGCAGGCGTCAACTATGGCTACACCTTC
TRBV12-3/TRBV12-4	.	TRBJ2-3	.	CASSIGMDTQYF	TGTGCCAGCAGCATAGGGATGGATACGCAGTATTTT
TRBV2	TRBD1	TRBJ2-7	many	CASSRDRDAYEQYF	TGTGCCAGCAGCCGGGACAGGGACGCCTACGAGCAGTACTTC